This TCR beta chain was captured in a study of CD8+ T cells in alopecia areata. Study as a whole: Percent affected scalp area, the SALT score, rated treated patients' severity. General study findings and limits: Having just one nonresponder leaves the connection between baseline CD8+ expansion and response unresolved.

A remark on this clone: Its specificity is unknown.

This sample's treatment: oral pan-JAK inhibitor, 5-10 mg twice daily. Sorting of PBMCs yielded the CD4+ and CD8+ T cells. It was cDNA, reverse transcribed from extracted RNA, that served as the sequencing template. Method: immunoSEQ multiplex PCR; TCRdb's copy keeps in-frame clones and lacks some. The data hold 180,000 or so clones, with 50% to 65% observed a single time. This CDR3 region has 11 residues. Germline V gene sequence: CDR1 MNHEY, CDR2 SMNVEV (reference sequence). V lost 5 bases, J lost 9 bases, and 8 bases lay in between. The source is a human donor with alopecia areata. V and J are TRBV27 and TRBJ2-4; possibly TRBD2 for D (6 bases). Sequencing used CD8+ T cells sorted from blood, obtained at week 24, from a patient treated with tofacitinib. Here the CDR3 reads CASSIGSIQYF. The CDR3 region has the DNA TGTGCCAGCAGTATCGGGAGCATTCAGTACTTC.